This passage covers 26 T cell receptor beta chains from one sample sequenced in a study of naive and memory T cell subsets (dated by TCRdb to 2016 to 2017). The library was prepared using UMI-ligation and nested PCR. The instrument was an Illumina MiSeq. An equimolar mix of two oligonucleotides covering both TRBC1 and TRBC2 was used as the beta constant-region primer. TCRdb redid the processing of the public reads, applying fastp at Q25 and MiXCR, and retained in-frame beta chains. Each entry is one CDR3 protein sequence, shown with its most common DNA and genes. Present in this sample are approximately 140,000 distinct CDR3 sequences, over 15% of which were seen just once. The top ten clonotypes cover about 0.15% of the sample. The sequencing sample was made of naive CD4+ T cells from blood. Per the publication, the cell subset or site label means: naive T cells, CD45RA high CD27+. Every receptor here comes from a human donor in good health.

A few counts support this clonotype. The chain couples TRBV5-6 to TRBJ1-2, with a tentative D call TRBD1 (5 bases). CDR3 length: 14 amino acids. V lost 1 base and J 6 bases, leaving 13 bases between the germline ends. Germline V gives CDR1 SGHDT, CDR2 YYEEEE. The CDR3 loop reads CASSLKNRIDGYTF. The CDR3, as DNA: TGTGCCAGCAGCTTGAAGAACAGGATCGATGGCTACACCTTC.

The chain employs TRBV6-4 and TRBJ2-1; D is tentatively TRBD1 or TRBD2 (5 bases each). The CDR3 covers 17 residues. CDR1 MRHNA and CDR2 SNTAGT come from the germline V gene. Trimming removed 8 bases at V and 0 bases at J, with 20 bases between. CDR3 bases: TGTGCCAGCGCCTACGTGAGTGGGGCGGGCTCCTACAATGAGCAGTTCTTC. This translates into CASAYVSGAGSYNEQFF.

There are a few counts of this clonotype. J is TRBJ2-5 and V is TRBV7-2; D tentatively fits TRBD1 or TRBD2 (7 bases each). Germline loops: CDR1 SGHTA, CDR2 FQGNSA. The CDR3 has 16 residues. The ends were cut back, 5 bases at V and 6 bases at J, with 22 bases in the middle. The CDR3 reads CASSKGGDRPGKTQYF. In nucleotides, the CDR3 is TGTGCCAGCAGCAAGGGGGGGGACAGACCAGGGAAGACCCAGTACTTC. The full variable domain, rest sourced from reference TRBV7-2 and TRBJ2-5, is GAGVSQSPSNKVTEKGKDVELRCDPISGHTALYWYRQSLGQGLEFLIYFQGNSAPDKSGLPSDRFSAERTGGSVSTLTIQRTQQEDSAVYLCASSKGGDRPGKTQYFGPGTRLLVL.

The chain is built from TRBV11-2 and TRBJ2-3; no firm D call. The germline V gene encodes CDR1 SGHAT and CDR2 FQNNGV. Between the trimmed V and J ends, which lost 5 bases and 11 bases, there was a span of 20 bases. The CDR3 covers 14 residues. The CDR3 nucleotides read TGTGCCAGCAGCGGTATCAAGGGCCCTATGAGGCAGTATTTT. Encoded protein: CASSGIKGPMRQYF. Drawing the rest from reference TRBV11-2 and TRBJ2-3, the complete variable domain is EAGVAQSPRYKIIEKRQSVAFWCNPISGHATLYWYQQILGQGPKLLIQFQNNGVVDDSQLPKDRFSAERLKGVDSTLKIQPAKLEDSAVYLCASSGIKGPMRQYFGPGTRLTVL.

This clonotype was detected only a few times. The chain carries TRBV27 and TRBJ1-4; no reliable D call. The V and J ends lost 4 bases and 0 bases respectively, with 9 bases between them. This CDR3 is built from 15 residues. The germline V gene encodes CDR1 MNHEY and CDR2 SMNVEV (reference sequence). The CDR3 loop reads CASSSGGATNEKLFF. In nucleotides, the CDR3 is TGTGCCAGCAGTTCCGGCGGGGCAACTAATGAAAAACTGTTTTTT.

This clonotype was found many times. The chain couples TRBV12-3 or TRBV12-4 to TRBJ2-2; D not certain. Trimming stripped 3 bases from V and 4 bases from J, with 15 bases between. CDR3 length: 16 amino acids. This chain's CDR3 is CASSLVSVPGTGELFF. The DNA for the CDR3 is TGTGCCAGCAGTTTGGTCTCGGTCCCGGGCACCGGGGAGCTGTTTTTT.

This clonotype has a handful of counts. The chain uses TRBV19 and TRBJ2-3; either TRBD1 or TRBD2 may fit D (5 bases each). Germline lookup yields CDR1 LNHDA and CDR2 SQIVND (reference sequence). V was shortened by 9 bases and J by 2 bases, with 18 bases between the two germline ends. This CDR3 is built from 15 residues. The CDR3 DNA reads TGTGCCAGCACCTCCGGGACCCACCTCACAGATACGCAGTATTTT. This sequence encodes CASTSGTHLTDTQYF.

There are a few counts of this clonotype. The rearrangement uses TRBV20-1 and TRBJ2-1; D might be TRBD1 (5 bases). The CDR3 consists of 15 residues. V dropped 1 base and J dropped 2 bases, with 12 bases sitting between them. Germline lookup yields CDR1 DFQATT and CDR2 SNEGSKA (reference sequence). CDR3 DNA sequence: TGCAGTGCTAGAGTCCCGACAGTCACCTACAATGAGCAGTTCTTC. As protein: CSARVPTVTYNEQFF.

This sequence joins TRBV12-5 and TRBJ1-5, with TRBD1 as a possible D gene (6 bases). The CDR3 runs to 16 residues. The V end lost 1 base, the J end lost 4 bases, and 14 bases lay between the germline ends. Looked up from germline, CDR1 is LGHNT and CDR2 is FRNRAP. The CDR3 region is CASGLASRQENQPQHF. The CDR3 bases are TGTGCTAGTGGTTTGGCCTCAAGACAGGAGAATCAGCCCCAGCATTTT.

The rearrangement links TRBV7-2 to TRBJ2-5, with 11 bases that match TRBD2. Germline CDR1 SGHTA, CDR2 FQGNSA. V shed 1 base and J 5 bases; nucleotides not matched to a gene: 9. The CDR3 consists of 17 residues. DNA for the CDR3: TGTGCCAGCAGCTTAGGTGCTGGTGTAGCGGGAGGGGAGACCCAGTACTTC. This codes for CASSLGAGVAGGETQYF.

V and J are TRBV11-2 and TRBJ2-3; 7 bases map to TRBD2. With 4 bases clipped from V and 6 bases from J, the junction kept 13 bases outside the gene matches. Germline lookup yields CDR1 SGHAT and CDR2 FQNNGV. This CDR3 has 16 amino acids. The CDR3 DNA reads TGTGCCAGCAGCTCACGGACTAGTCACGGCAGGGATACGCAGTATTTT. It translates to CASSSRTSHGRDTQYF.

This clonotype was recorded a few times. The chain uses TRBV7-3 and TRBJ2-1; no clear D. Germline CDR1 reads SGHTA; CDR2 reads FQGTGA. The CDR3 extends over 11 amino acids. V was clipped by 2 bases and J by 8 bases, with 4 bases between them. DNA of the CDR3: TGTGCCAGCAGCTTAGCTGATGAGCAGTTCTTC. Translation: CASSLADEQFF.

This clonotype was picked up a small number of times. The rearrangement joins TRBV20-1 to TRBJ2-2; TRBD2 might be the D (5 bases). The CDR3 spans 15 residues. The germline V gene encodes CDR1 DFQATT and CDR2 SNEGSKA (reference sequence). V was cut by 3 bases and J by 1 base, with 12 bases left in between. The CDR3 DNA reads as TGCAGTGCTAGCCTTGGTGGAGGGAACACCGGGGAGCTGTTTTTT. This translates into CSASLGGGNTGELFF.

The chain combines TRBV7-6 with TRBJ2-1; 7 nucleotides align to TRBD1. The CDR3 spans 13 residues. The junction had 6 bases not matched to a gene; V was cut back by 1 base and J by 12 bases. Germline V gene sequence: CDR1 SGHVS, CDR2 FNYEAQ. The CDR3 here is CASSLDRDRGQFF. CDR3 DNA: TGTGCCAGCAGCTTAGACCGGGACAGAGGGCAGTTCTTC.

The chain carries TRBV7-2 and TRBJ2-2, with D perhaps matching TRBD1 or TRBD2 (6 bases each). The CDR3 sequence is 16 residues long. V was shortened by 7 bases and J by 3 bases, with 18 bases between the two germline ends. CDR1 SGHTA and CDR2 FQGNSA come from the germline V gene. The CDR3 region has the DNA TGTGCCAGCACCTCTTCCCGACGGGGGCACACCGGGGAGCTGTTTTTT. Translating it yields CASTSSRRGHTGELFF.

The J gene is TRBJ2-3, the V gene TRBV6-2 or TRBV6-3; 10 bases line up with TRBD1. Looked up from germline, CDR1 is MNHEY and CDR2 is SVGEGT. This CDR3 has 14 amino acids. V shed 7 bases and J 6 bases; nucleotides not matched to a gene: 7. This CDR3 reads CASNQPGQGDTQYF. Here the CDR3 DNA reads TGTGCCAGCAACCAACCGGGACAGGGGGATACGCAGTATTTT.

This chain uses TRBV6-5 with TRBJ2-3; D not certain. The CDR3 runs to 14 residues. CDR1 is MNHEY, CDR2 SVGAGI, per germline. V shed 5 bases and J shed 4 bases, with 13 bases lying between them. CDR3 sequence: CASSPRVASDTQYF. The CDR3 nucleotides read TGTGCCAGCAGTCCCCGCGTAGCATCAGATACGCAGTATTTT.

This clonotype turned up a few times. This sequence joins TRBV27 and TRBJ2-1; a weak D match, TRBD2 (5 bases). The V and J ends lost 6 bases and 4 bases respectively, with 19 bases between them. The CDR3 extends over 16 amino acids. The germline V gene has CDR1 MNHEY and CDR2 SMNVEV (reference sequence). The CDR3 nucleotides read TGTGCCAGCAGGCGAGAAGGACTCCACTCTTACAATGAGCAGTTCTTC. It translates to CASRREGLHSYNEQFF.

For the CDR3, the DNA is TGCAGTGCAACATACTCCTCCTACGAGCAGTACTTC. Amino acid sequence: CSATYSSYEQYF. V and J are TRBV20-1 and TRBJ2-7; unclear D gene. The CDR3 runs to 12 residues. Trimming stripped 6 bases from V and 0 bases from J, with 9 bases between. In germline, CDR1 is DFQATT, CDR2 SNEGSKA (reference sequence).

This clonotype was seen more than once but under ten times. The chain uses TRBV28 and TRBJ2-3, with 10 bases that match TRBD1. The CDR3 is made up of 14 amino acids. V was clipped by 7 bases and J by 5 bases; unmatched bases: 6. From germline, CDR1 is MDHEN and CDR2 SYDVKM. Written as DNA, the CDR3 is TGTGCCAGCATGACGGGACAGGGGAAAGATACGCAGTATTTT. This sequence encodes CASMTGQGKDTQYF.

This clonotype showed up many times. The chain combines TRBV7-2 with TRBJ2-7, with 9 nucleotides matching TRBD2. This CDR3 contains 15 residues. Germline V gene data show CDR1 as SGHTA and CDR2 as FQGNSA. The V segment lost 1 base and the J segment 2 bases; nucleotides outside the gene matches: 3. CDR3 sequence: CASSLVPSGTYEQYF. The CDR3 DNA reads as TGTGCCAGCAGCTTAGTTCCTAGCGGGACCTACGAGCAGTACTTC.

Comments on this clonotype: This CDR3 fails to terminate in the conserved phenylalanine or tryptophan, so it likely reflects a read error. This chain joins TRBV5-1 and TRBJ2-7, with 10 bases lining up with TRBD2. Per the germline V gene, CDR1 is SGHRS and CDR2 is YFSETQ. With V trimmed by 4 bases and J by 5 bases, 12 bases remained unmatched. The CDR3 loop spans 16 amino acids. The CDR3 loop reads CASSILPSGGLDEQYL. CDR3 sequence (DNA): TGCGCCAGCAGCATACTACCTAGCGGGGGATTGGACGAGCAGTACCTC.

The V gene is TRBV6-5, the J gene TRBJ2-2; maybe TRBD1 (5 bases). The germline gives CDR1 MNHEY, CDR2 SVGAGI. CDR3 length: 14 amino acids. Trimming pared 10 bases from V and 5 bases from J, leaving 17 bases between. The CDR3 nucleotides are TGTGCCACTAGGCAGGGCTTGTGGACCGGGGAGCTGTTTTTT. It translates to CATRQGLWTGELFF.

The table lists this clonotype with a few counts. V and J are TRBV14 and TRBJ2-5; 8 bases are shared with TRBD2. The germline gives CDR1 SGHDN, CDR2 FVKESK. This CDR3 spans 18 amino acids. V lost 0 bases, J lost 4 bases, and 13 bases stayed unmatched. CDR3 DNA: TGTGCCAGCAGCCAAGATGAAGCGGGAGACCCCGAGGGAGAGACCCAGTACTTC. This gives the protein CASSQDEAGDPEGETQYF.

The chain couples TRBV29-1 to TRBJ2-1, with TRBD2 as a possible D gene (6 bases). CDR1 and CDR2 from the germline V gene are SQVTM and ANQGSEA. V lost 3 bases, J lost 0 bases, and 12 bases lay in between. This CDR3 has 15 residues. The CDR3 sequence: CSVEGSGNSYNEQFF. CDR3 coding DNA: TGCAGCGTTGAGGGTAGCGGCAACTCCTACAATGAGCAGTTCTTC.

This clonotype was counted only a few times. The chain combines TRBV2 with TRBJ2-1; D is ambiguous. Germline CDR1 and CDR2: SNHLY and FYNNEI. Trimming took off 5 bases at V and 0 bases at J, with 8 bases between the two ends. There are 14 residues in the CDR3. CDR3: CASSPSLSYNEQFF. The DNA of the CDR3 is TGTGCCAGCAGTCCATCCCTCTCCTACAATGAGCAGTTCTTC. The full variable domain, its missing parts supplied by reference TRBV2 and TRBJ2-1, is EPEVTQTPSHQVTQMGQEVILRCVPISNHLYFYWYRQILGQKVEFLVSFYNNEISEKSEIFDDQFSVERPDGSNFTLKIRSTKLEDSAMYFCASSPSLSYNEQFFGPGTRLTVL.